These T cell receptor beta chains were read from a single sample in a study of T cell responses to AZD1222 COVID-19 vaccine. Profiling relied on immunoSEQ multiplex PCR, and the TCRdb table lists in-frame clones only, not all of them. This sample has 140,000 to 150,000 clones, with roughly 90% found just once. Sequencing used peripheral blood, obtained 28 days after the second AZD1222 dose. Source of these receptors: an adult who received the AZD1222 COVID-19 vaccine. The CDR3 runs from the conserved cysteine through the conserved F or W. The D gene is left open where the match is weak. Clone sizes are given selectively: once, few, many, or a class where the clone is expanded.

d_call: -
clone_size: few
v_call: TRBV10-2
j_call: TRBJ1-2
cdr3_aa: CASSESTGDYTF
cdr3_nt: TGCGCCAGCAGTGAGTCAACAGGCGACTACACCTTC

d_call: -
clone_size: -
v_call: TRBV9
j_call: TRBJ1-1
cdr3_aa: CASSVGGRTEAFF
cdr3_nt: TGTGCCAGCAGCGTAGGGGGGCGAACTGAAGCTTTCTTT

d_call: TRBD1
clone_size: -
v_call: TRBV7-2
j_call: TRBJ2-7
cdr3_aa: CASSSRTGGGEQYF
cdr3_nt: TGTGCCAGCAGCTCCAGGACAGGGGGCGGCGAGCAGTACTTC

d_call: TRBD1
clone_size: -
v_call: TRBV28
j_call: TRBJ1-1
cdr3_aa: CASTPTQGTGEAEAFF
cdr3_nt: TGTGCCAGCACCCCAACACAGGGTACAGGGGAAGCTGAAGCTTTCTTT

d_call: -
clone_size: -
v_call: TRBV9
j_call: TRBJ2-5
cdr3_aa: CASSVGGIQETQYF
cdr3_nt: TGTGCCAGCAGCGTAGGGGGGATTCAAGAGACCCAGTACTTC

d_call: -
clone_size: -
v_call: TRBV7-9
j_call: TRBJ1-1
cdr3_aa: CASSLRQGERGTEAFF
cdr3_nt: TGTGCCAGCAGCTTAAGGCAGGGCGAACGTGGCACTGAAGCTTTCTTT

d_call: TRBD1
clone_size: -
v_call: TRBV5-4
j_call: TRBJ1-2
cdr3_aa: CASSLVARGQSGYTF
cdr3_nt: TGTGCCAGCAGCTTGGTGGCCAGGGGGCAGAGTGGCTACACCTTC

d_call: -
clone_size: -
v_call: TRBV29-1
j_call: TRBJ2-7
cdr3_aa: CSVEGGTYEQYF
cdr3_nt: TGCAGCGTTGAAGGGGGAACCTACGAGCAGTACTTC

d_call: -
clone_size: -
v_call: TRBV7-2
j_call: TRBJ2-7
cdr3_aa: CASRLGGGIYEQYF
cdr3_nt: TGTGCCAGCAGGCTTGGTGGGGGTATCTACGAGCAGTACTTC

d_call: -
clone_size: -
v_call: TRBV5-1
j_call: TRBJ1-1
cdr3_aa: CASSLGGGGTEAFF
cdr3_nt: TGCGCCAGCAGCTTGGGGGGCGGAGGCACTGAAGCTTTCTTT

d_call: -
clone_size: -
v_call: TRBV27
j_call: TRBJ2-1
cdr3_aa: CASSLAGGYEQFF
cdr3_nt: TGTGCCAGCAGTTTAGCGGGCGGATATGAGCAGTTCTTC

d_call: TRBD2
clone_size: -
v_call: TRBV11-2
j_call: TRBJ2-5
cdr3_aa: CASSLVPASGSETQYF
cdr3_nt: TGTGCCAGCAGCTTAGTTCCAGCTAGCGGGAGTGAGACCCAGTACTTC

d_call: TRBD1
clone_size: -
v_call: TRBV27
j_call: TRBJ2-7
cdr3_aa: CASTSRQGYFYEQYF
cdr3_nt: TGTGCCAGCACCAGCCGACAGGGCTACTTCTACGAGCAGTACTTC

d_call: TRBD1
clone_size: -
v_call: TRBV20-1
j_call: TRBJ1-5
cdr3_aa: CSASGTGGNQPQHF
cdr3_nt: TGCAGTGCTAGTGGGACAGGGGGCAATCAGCCCCAGCATTTT

d_call: -
clone_size: -
v_call: TRBV18
j_call: TRBJ1-1
cdr3_aa: CASSPDIIAEAFF
cdr3_nt: TGTGCCAGCTCACCGGATATTATCGCTGAAGCTTTCTTT

d_call: TRBD1
clone_size: -
v_call: TRBV2
j_call: TRBJ2-5
cdr3_aa: CASTEGQGKEETQYF
cdr3_nt: TGTGCCAGCACGGAAGGACAGGGAAAAGAGGAGACCCAGTACTTC

d_call: -
clone_size: -
v_call: TRBV28
j_call: TRBJ1-1
cdr3_aa: CASSFGDTEAFF
cdr3_nt: TGTGCCAGCAGTTTTGGGGACACTGAAGCTTTCTTT

d_call: -
clone_size: -
v_call: TRBV15
j_call: TRBJ1-2
cdr3_aa: CATSRLQGYGYTF
cdr3_nt: TGTGCCACCAGCAGACTCCAAGGTTATGGCTACACCTTC

d_call: TRBD1
clone_size: once
v_call: TRBV28
j_call: TRBJ1-2
cdr3_aa: CASTRGDRSGRGYTF
cdr3_nt: TGTGCCAGCACCCGGGGGGACAGAAGTGGTAGGGGCTACACCTTC

d_call: TRBD2
clone_size: -
v_call: TRBV18
j_call: TRBJ2-2
cdr3_aa: CASSSGTSYTGELFF
cdr3_nt: TGTGCCAGCTCATCGGGGACTAGCTACACCGGGGAGCTGTTTTTT

d_call: -
clone_size: -
v_call: TRBV5-4
j_call: TRBJ2-3
cdr3_aa: CASSGGLGGLTDTQYF
cdr3_nt: TGTGCCAGCAGCGGTGGACTGGGGGGATTGACAGATACGCAGTATTTT

d_call: TRBD1
clone_size: -
v_call: TRBV27
j_call: TRBJ2-6
cdr3_aa: CASTMTGGYSGANVLTF
cdr3_nt: TGTGCCAGCACCATGACAGGGGGTTATTCTGGGGCCAACGTCCTGACTTTC

d_call: -
clone_size: -
v_call: TRBV6-5
j_call: TRBJ1-2
cdr3_aa: CASSYRANYGYTF
cdr3_nt: TGTGCCAGCAGTTATCGAGCTAACTATGGCTACACCTTC

d_call: -
clone_size: -
v_call: TRBV3-1/TRBV3-2
j_call: TRBJ2-1
cdr3_aa: CASSQGQVGNEQFF
cdr3_nt: TGTGCCAGCAGCCAAGGACAGGTTGGGAATGAGCAGTTCTTC

d_call: TRBD2
clone_size: -
v_call: TRBV19
j_call: TRBJ2-1
cdr3_aa: CASSPGLAGATYNEQFF
cdr3_nt: TGTGCCAGTAGTCCCGGACTAGCGGGAGCAACCTACAATGAGCAGTTCTTC

d_call: -
clone_size: -
v_call: TRBV7-2
j_call: TRBJ2-2
cdr3_aa: CASSFNRVTGELFF
cdr3_nt: TGTGCCAGCAGCTTCAACAGGGTCACCGGGGAGCTGTTTTTT

d_call: -
clone_size: -
v_call: TRBV11-3
j_call: TRBJ2-6
cdr3_aa: CASRSQGQPSGANVLTF
cdr3_nt: TGTGCCAGCAGGTCCCAGGGGCAGCCGTCTGGGGCCAACGTCCTGACTTTC

d_call: -
clone_size: -
v_call: TRBV6-6
j_call: TRBJ1-3
cdr3_aa: CASSRSSSASSGNTIYF
cdr3_nt: TGTGCCAGCAGTCGATCCTCCTCCGCAAGCTCTGGAAACACCATATATTTT